Listed below are T cell receptor beta chains from one sample, sequenced in a study of cytomegalovirus exposure and HLA in healthy donors. Sequencing was performed with immunoSEQ multiplex PCR; in TCRdb, only in-frame clones are kept and a portion is missing. This sample carries tens of thousands of clones, roughly 77% of them seen once, and the ten largest clones take about 15%. Specimen: PBMCs. The source is a woman between 40 and 50 years old in good health and CMV-seropositive. CDR3s include the opening cysteine and the closing phenylalanine or tryptophan. Fields, in order: D gene, clone size, V gene, J gene, CDR3 protein, CDR3 DNA. D genes are given only for firm matches. Clone size is stated in some rows and not others, as once, few, many or a class when expanded.

.,.,TRBV28,TRBJ2-7,CASSLIGGVAYEQYF,TGTGCCAGCAGTTTAATAGGGGGAGTCGCCTACGAGCAGTACTTC
TRBD1,.,TRBV9,TRBJ1-4,CASSKDRGIANEKLFF,TGTGCCAGCAGCAAGGACAGGGGAATAGCTAATGAAAAACTGTTTTTT
.,.,TRBV19,TRBJ1-5,CASSRAGHQPQHF,TGTGCCAGTAGTAGGGCGGGCCATCAGCCCCAGCATTTT
TRBD2,.,TRBV9,TRBJ2-7,CASSVDTGGPNEQYF,TGTGCCAGCAGCGTAGATACGGGGGGGCCTAACGAGCAGTACTTC
.,once,TRBV9,TRBJ2-3,CASSVEGATTDTQYF,TGTGCCAGCAGCGTAGAAGGAGCCACCACAGATACGCAGTATTTT
.,.,TRBV5-6,TRBJ2-7,CASSLERSWEQYF,TGTGCCAGCAGCTTGGAACGGAGCTGGGAGCAGTACTTC
TRBD2,.,TRBV28,TRBJ2-7,CASSFSTSGRPRGPYEQYF,TGTGCCAGCAGTTTCTCGACTAGCGGGAGGCCAAGGGGACCCTACGAGCAGTACTTC
.,.,TRBV5-1,TRBJ2-7,CASSSGNYYEQYF,TGCGCCAGCAGTTCCGGGAACTATTACGAGCAGTACTTC
.,.,TRBV15,TRBJ2-7,CATSSLSPYGEQYF,TGTGCCACCAGCAGCCTCTCCCCCTACGGCGAGCAGTACTTC
TRBD1,.,TRBV19,TRBJ1-2,CASRQGAYGYTF,TGTGCCAGTCGACAGGGGGCCTATGGCTACACCTTC
TRBD1,.,TRBV10-2,TRBJ1-5,CASSDEDRVSNQPQHF,TGCGCCAGCAGCGATGAGGACAGGGTTAGCAATCAGCCCCAGCATTTT
TRBD2,.,TRBV29-1,TRBJ2-7,CSVEFLAGYEQYF,TGCAGCGTTGAATTTCTAGCGGGCTACGAGCAGTACTTC
.,.,TRBV7-3,TRBJ2-3,CASSLEATDTQYF,TGTGCCAGCAGCTTAGAGGCCACAGATACGCAGTATTTT
TRBD2,few,TRBV19,TRBJ2-3,CASSIDGLAGGAQYF,TGTGCCAGTAGTATAGATGGACTAGCGGGAGGAGCGCAGTATTTT
TRBD1,once,TRBV7-3,TRBJ1-2,CASSTTGGYGYTF,TGTGCCAGCAGCACTACAGGGGGCTATGGCTACACCTTC
.,.,TRBV27,TRBJ1-5,CASSFVFSNQPQHF,TGTGCCAGCAGTTTCGTCTTTAGCAATCAGCCCCAGCATTTT
.,few,TRBV6-5,TRBJ2-1,CASNPLRGNEQFF,TGTGCCAGCAATCCCCTCAGAGGGAATGAGCAGTTCTTC
TRBD1,.,TRBV7-8,TRBJ1-5,CASSKTGGGQPQHF,TGTGCCAGCAGCAAAACAGGGGGAGGTCAGCCCCAGCATTTT
TRBD1,few,TRBV20-1,TRBJ1-1,CSARDSPEAFF,TGCAGTGCAAGGGACAGCCCTGAAGCTTTCTTT
TRBD1,.,TRBV5-5,TRBJ1-4,CASSLAGGNEKLFF,TGTGCCAGCAGCTTGGCAGGGGGTAATGAAAAACTGTTTTTT
.,few,TRBV4-3,TRBJ1-4,CASSQGARTNEKLFF,TGCGCCAGCAGCCAAGGCGCCAGGACTAATGAAAAACTGTTTTTT
TRBD2,.,TRBV7-9,TRBJ2-5,CASSFTSGTSGLRETQYF,TGTGCCAGCAGCTTTACTTCCGGGACTAGCGGTTTGAGGGAGACCCAGTACTTC
TRBD2,few,TRBV4-3,TRBJ2-3,CASSQGAGGATDTQYF,TGCGCCAGCAGCCAAGGCGCGGGAGGGGCGACAGATACGCAGTATTTT
.,.,TRBV19,TRBJ2-2,CASTTDTNTGELFF,TGTGCCAGCACCACAGATACGAACACCGGGGAGCTGTTTTTT
.,.,TRBV10-1,TRBJ1-2,CASSEQGPYGYTF,TGCGCCAGCAGTGAGCAGGGTCCCTATGGCTACACCTTC
TRBD1,.,TRBV5-1,TRBJ2-1,CASNTGTGDFNEQFF,TGCGCCAGCAACACCGGGACAGGGGATTTCAATGAGCAGTTCTTC
TRBD1,few,TRBV19,TRBJ2-7,CASRPGQGDYEQYF,TGTGCCAGTAGACCGGGACAGGGTGACTACGAGCAGTACTTC
.,.,TRBV6-4,TRBJ2-1,CASSDSGAYHNEQFF,TGTGCCAGCAGTGACTCAGGGGCTTACCACAATGAGCAGTTCTTC